This T cell receptor (beta chain) was recorded in a study of blood T cell repertoires in COVID-19. Study-level information: Sites in the United States, Italy and Spain provided acute and convalescent COVID-19 samples.

There are 12 residues in the CDR3. Germline assignment: CDR1 WSHSY and CDR2 SAAADI. TCRdb's table, derived via immunoSEQ multiplex PCR, lists solely in-frame clones and lacks some. This sample has roughly 7,400 clones, with 70% to 90% found just once. A note on this clone: One junction end does not reproduce the germline sequence, and a read error may be involved.

The chain has TRBV10-2 and TRBJ1-5; no clear D. This clonotype was sampled from a man between 65 and 85 years old with active COVID-19. Source material: peripheral blood. CDR3 loop: CASGDNGQPQHF. CDR3 nucleotides: TGCGCCAGCGGTGATAACGGTCAGCCCCAGCATTTT.